This TCR beta chain stems from a study of T cell responses to AZD1222 COVID-19 vaccine. Findings and caveats of the study: Spike was spanned by vaccine-associated CD4 TCRs, which were dominant at 160-218 and 743-854. Baseline testing showed seropositivity in only a handful of AZD1222 recipients.

Germline assignment: CDR1 MNHEY and CDR2 SVGAGI. The V segment lost 7 bases and the J segment 11 bases; nucleotides outside the gene matches: 12. CDR3 length: 15 amino acids. Profiling relied on immunoSEQ multiplex PCR, and the TCRdb table lists in-frame clones only, not all of them. The data contain 95,000 to 150,000 clones, approximately 90% of them singletons. A remark on this clone: Its specificity is unknown.

The TCR sequence derives from an adult in good health. Material: peripheral blood, obtained on day 0 of AZD1222 vaccination. The chain is built from TRBV6-5 and TRBJ2-1, with 12 bases lining up with TRBD2. CDR3 in amino acids: CASTKGLAGDRKQFF. CDR3 nucleotide sequence: TGTGCCAGCACTAAGGGACTAGCGGGTGACCGGAAGCAGTTCTTC.